This TCR beta chain was recovered during a study of response to subunit inactivated influenza vaccine. Overall study findings and caveats: Each seasonal influenza vaccination, the authors suggested, recruits few new T cells.

TCRdb passed the RT-PCR reads through MiXCR, listing each CDR3 protein once. The profile shows roughly 650,000 distinct CDR3 sequences, 15% to 17% of them singletons. Germline CDR1 reads SQVTM; CDR2 reads ANQGSEA. This CDR3 contains 14 residues. V gave up 6 bases and J gave up 4 bases; unmatched junction bases: 10. Remarks on this clonotype: Its specificity is unknown.

This rearrangement joins TRBV29-1 to TRBJ2-7; TRBD1 matches at 9 bases. The sequences come from PBMCs from blood, collected approximately 13 days after vaccination. This TCR was sampled from a man aged 50 or older who received an inactivated influenza vaccine. CDR3 amino acids: CSVATGTGLYEQYF. DNA of the CDR3: TGCAGCGTCGCAACCGGGACAGGGCTATACGAGCAGTACTTC.